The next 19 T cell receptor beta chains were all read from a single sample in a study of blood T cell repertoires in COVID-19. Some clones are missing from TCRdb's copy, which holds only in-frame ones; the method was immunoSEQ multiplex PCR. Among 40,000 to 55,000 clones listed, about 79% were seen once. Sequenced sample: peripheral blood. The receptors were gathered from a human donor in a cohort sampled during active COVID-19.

The CDR3 DNA is TGTGCCAGCAGTTATCCGGGACTAGCGGGAGTCGGCTCCTACAATGAGCAGTTCTTC. Protein sequence: CASSYPGLAGVGSYNEQFF. The chain uses TRBV6-2 or TRBV6-3 and TRBJ2-1; TRBD2 matches at 14 bases. CDR1 is MNHEY and CDR2 is SVGEGT in the germline V gene. The CDR3 runs to 19 residues. V dropped 3 bases and J dropped 0; count of bases not matched to a gene: 7.

The CDR3 coding sequence is TGTGCCAGCAGCCAAGGCTTATTGGGGGGACGGTTTAATGAAAAACTGTTTTTT. Amino acid sequence: CASSQGLLGGRFNEKLFF. The genes are TRBV3-1 (or the pseudogene TRBV3-2) and TRBJ1-4; tentative D call: TRBD1 (5 bases). Trimming stripped 1 base from V and 4 bases from J, with 19 bases between. The CDR3 length is 18 residues. Germline loops: CDR1 LGHDT, CDR2 YNNKEL (reference sequence).

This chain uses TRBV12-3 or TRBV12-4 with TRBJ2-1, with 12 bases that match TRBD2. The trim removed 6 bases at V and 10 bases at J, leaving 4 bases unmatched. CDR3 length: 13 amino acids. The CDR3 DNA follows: TGTGCCAGCAGAGGACTAGCGGGAAGGGAGCAGTTCTTC. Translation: CASRGLAGREQFF.

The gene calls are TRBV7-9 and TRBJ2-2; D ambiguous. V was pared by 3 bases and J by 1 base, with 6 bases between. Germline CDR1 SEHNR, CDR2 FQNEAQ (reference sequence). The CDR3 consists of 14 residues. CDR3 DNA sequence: TGTGCCAGCAGCTTCAACAGGAACACCGGGGAGCTGTTTTTT. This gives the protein CASSFNRNTGELFF. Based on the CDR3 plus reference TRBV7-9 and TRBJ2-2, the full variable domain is DTGVSQNPRHKITKRGQNVTFRCDPISEHNRLYWYRQTLGQGPEFLTYFQNEAQLEKSRLLSDRFSAERPKGSFSTLEIQRTEQGDSAMYLCASSFNRNTGELFFGEGSRLTVL.

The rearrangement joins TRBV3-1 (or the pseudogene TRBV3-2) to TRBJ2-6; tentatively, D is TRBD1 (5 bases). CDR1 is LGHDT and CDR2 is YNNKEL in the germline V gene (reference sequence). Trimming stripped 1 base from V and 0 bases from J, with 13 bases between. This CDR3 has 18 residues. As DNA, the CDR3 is TGTGCCAGCAGCCAAGCCCAGGGTTTTGACTCTGGGGCCAACGTCCTGACTTTC. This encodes CASSQAQGFDSGANVLTF.

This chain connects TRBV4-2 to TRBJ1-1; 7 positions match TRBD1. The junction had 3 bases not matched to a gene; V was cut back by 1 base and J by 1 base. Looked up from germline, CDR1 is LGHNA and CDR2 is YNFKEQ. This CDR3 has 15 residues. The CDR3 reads CASSQVNRGNTEAFF. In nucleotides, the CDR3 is TGTGCCAGCAGCCAAGTAAACAGGGGGAACACTGAAGCTTTCTTT.

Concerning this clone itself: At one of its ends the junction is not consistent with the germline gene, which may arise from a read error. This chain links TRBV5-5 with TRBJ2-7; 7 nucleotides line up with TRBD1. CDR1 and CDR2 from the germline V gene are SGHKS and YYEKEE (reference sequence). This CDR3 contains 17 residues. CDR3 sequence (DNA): TGTGCTAGCAGCCCACACCCCGGGACAGACATAACCTACGAGCAGTACTTC. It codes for CASSPHPGTDITYEQYF.

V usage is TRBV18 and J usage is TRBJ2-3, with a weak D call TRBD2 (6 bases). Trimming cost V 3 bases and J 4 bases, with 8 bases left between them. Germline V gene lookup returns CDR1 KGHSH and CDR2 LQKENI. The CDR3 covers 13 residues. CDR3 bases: TGTGCCAGCTCACCCGGGGGTGCAGATACGCAGTATTTT. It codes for CASSPGGADTQYF.

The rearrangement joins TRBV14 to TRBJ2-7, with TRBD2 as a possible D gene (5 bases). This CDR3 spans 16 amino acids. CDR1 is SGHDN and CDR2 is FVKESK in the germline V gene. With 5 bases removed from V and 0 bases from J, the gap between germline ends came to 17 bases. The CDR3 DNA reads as TGTGCCAGCAGCAAACCGGGATCAATCAGCTCCTACGAGCAGTACTTC. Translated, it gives CASSKPGSISSYEQYF.

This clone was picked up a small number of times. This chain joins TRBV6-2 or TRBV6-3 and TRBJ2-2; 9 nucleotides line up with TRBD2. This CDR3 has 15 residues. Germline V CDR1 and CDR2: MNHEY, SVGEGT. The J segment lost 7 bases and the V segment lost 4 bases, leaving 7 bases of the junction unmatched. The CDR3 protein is CASSSGTSPSGELFF. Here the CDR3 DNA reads TGTGCCAGCAGTTCCGGGACTAGCCCTAGCGGGGAGCTGTTTTTT.

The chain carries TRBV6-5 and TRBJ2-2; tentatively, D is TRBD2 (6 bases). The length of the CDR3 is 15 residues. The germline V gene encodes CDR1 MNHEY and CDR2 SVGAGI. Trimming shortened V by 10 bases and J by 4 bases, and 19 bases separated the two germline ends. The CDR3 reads CATHRDSHSTGELFF. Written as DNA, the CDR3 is TGTGCCACTCACCGGGACTCACACTCCACCGGGGAGCTGTTTTTT.

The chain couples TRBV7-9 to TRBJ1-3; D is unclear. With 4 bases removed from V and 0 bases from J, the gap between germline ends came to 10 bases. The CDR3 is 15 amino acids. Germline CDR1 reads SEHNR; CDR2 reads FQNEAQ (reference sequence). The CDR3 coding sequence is TGTGCCAGCAGCTACGACATAGACTCTGGAAACACCATATATTTT. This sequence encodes CASSYDIDSGNTIYF.

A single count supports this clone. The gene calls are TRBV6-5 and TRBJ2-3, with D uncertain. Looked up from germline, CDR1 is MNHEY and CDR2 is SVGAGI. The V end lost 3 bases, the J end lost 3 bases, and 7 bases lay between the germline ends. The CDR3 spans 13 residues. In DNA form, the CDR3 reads TGTGCCAGCAGTTATCCCAATACAGATACGCAGTATTTT. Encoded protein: CASSYPNTDTQYF.

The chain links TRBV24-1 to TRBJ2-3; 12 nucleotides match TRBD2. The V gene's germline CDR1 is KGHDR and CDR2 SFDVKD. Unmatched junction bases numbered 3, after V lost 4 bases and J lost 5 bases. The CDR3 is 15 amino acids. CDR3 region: CATSETSGSQDTQYF. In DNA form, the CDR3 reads TGTGCCACCAGTGAGACTAGCGGGAGTCAAGATACGCAGTATTTT.

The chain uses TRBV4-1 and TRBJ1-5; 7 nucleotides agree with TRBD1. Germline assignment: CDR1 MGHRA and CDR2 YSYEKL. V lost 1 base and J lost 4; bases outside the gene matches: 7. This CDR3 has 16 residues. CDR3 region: CASSQGRGGANQPQHF. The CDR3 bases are TGCGCCAGCAGCCAAGGGAGAGGGGGCGCGAATCAGCCCCAGCATTTT.

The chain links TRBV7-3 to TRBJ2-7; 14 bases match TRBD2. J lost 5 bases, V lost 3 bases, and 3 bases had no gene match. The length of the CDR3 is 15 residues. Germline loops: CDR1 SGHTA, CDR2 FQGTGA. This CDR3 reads CASSLGLAGAHEQYF. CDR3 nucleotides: TGTGCCAGCAGCTTGGGACTAGCGGGAGCCCACGAGCAGTACTTC.

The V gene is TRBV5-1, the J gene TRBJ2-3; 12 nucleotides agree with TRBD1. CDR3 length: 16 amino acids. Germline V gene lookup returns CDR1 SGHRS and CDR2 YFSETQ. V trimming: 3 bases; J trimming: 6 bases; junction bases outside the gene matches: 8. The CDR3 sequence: CASSSGTGGASDTQYF. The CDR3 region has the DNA TGCGCCAGCAGCTCCGGGACAGGGGGCGCATCTGATACGCAGTATTTT. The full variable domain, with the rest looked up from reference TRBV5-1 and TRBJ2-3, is KAGVTQTPRYLIKTRGQQVTLSCSPISGHRSVSWYQQTPGQGLQFLFEYFSETQRNKGNFPGRFSGRQFSNSRSEMNVSTLELGDSALYLCASSSGTGGASDTQYFGPGTRLTVL.

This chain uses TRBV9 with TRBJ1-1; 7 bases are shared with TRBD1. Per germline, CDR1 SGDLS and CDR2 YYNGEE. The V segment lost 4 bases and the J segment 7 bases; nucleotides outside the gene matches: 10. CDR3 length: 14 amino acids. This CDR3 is CASSPRTGDNEAFF. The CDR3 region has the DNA TGTGCCAGCAGCCCCCGGACAGGTGACAATGAAGCTTTCTTT. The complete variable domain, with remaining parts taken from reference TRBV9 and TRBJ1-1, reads DSGVTQTPKHLITATGQRVTLRCSPRSGDLSVYWYQQSLDQGLQFLIQYYNGEERAKGNILERFSAQQFPDLHSELNLSSLELGDSALYFCASSPRTGDNEAFFGQGTRLTVV.

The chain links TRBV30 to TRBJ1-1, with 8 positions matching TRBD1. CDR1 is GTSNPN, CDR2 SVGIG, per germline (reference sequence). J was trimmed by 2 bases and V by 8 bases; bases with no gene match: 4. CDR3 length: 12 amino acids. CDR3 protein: CALQGANTEAFF. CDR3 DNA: TGTGCCCTTCAGGGGGCCAACACTGAAGCTTTCTTT.